This T cell receptor beta chain was identified in a study of cytomegalovirus exposure and HLA in healthy donors. Study results and limitations: TCR beta chains numbering some 160 were designated cytomegalovirus-associated.

The count of this clone is one. Its antigen is as yet unknown. The germline CDR1 and CDR2 sequences are SGHNT and YENEEA. Trimming shortened V by 4 bases and J by 2 bases, and 14 bases separated the two germline ends. This CDR3 is built from 15 residues. Only in-frame clones appear in the TCRdb table, and some are missing; sequencing was by immunoSEQ multiplex PCR. The sample includes 150,000 to 200,000 clones, 85% of them seen just once. Separate from the 666-subject first cohort was the approximately 130-subject validation cohort, to which the donors belonged. The sequenced sample was PBMCs. The TCR sequence derives from a man aged 18 to 30 in good health and CMV-seropositive. The V and J genes are TRBV11-3 and TRBJ2-5, with D possibly matching TRBD1 (5 bases). For the CDR3, the DNA is TGTGCCAGCAGCTCCCCCGACAGCATGCAAGAGACCCAGTACTTC. Protein product: CASSSPDSMQETQYF. Using reference TRBV11-3 and TRBJ2-5 for the parts outside the CDR3, the full variable domain is EAGVVQSPRYKIIEKKQPVAFWCNPISGHNTLYWYLQNLGQGPELLIRYENEEAVDDSQLPKDRFSAERLKGVDSTLKIQPAELGDSAVYLCASSSPDSMQETQYFGPGTRLLVL.